The 26 T cell receptor beta chains given below trace back to one sample, sequenced in a study of blood T cell repertoires in COVID-19. The method was immunoSEQ multiplex PCR; TCRdb's version includes in-frame clones alone and lacks a portion of them. In the table there are about 340,000 clones, around 87% of which are singletons. The sequenced sample consisted of peripheral blood. These receptors were taken from a woman between 45 and 65 years old with COVID-19, enrolled during active disease.

The rearrangement joins TRBV7-2 to TRBJ1-6; D ambiguous. Germline CDR1 is SGHTA and CDR2 is FQGNSA. Trimming stripped 1 base from V and 10 bases from J, with 14 bases between. The CDR3 runs to 15 residues. The CDR3 protein is CASSLDGQRRSPLHF. CDR3 in DNA: TGTGCCAGCAGCTTAGACGGGCAAAGGAGGTCACCCCTCCACTTT.

As to this clone: At one end, the junction sequence differs from germline, possibly due to a read error. This chain uses TRBV6-4 with TRBJ1-1; D possibly corresponds to TRBD1 (6 bases). CDR3 size: 16 residues. Germline CDR1 is MRHNA and CDR2 is SNTAGT. The CDR3 protein is CASRKQGSRKDTGAFF. CDR3 bases: TGTGCCAGCAGAAAACAGGGATCGAGGAAGGACACTGGAGCTTTCTTT.

The chain uses TRBV5-1 and TRBJ1-2; D is perhaps TRBD1 (6 bases). Germline V gives CDR1 SGHRS, CDR2 YFSETQ. Trimming cost V 3 bases and J 1 base, with 10 bases left between them. The CDR3 has 14 residues. CDR3 DNA sequence: TGCGCCAGCAGCTCGCAACAGGGTAACTATGGCTACACCTTC. Translation gives CASSSQQGNYGYTF. Variable domain in full (rest from reference TRBV5-1 and TRBJ1-2): KAGVTQTPRYLIKTRGQQVTLSCSPISGHRSVSWYQQTPGQGLQFLFEYFSETQRNKGNFPGRFSGRQFSNSRSEMNVSTLELGDSALYLCASSSQQGNYGYTFGSGTRLTVV.

This clone has a single count. The chain employs TRBV19 and TRBJ1-1; TRBD1 matches 11 bases. Looked up from germline, CDR1 is LNHDA and CDR2 is SQIVND (reference sequence). This CDR3 spans 19 amino acids. Trimming removed 0 bases from V and 2 bases from J; junction bases left unmatched: 11. The CDR3 protein is CASSIDPKGQGVLNTEAFF. CDR3 in DNA: TGTGCCAGTAGTATAGATCCCAAGGGACAGGGGGTCCTTAACACTGAAGCTTTCTTT.

The chain is built from TRBV7-9 and TRBJ2-7, with D possibly TRBD2 on 6 matching bases. Germline V gene lookup returns CDR1 SEHNR and CDR2 FQNEAQ (reference sequence). The CDR3 contains 15 residues. Trimming cost V 3 bases and J 3 bases, with 15 bases left between them. Here the CDR3 reads CASSFMAGGDYEQYF. In nucleotides, the CDR3 is TGTGCCAGCAGCTTCATGGCGGGCGGGGACTACGAGCAGTACTTC.

This clone was seen only a few times. The gene calls are TRBV14 and TRBJ1-3; the D gene is possibly TRBD1 (6 bases). The germline V gene encodes CDR1 SGHDN and CDR2 FVKESK. Trimming pared 4 bases from V and 4 bases from J, leaving 11 bases between. The CDR3 spans 14 residues. Here the CDR3 DNA reads TGTGCCAGCAGCCTCAACAGGGAAGGAAACACCATATATTTT. It translates to CASSLNREGNTIYF.

J is TRBJ2-7 and V is TRBV19; D gene ambiguous. This CDR3 has 15 amino acids. Germline CDR1 reads LNHDA; CDR2 reads SQIVND (reference sequence). Trimming removed 3 bases from V and 3 bases from J, with 15 bases in between. CDR3 nucleotides: TGTGCCAGTAGTATCCGACTTTTCTCAATCTACGAGCAGTACTTC. Amino acid sequence: CASSIRLFSIYEQYF.

The chain employs TRBV5-1 and TRBJ2-2; perhaps TRBD2 as D (6 bases). There are 17 residues in the CDR3. CDR1 is SGHRS and CDR2 is YFSETQ in the germline V gene. V was cut by 0 bases and J by 4 bases, with 16 bases left in between. The CDR3, as DNA: TGCGCCAGCAGCTTGGGGGGAAGGGACTTTCTCACCGGGGAGCTGTTTTTT. Translation: CASSLGGRDFLTGELFF.

This chain uses TRBV7-9 with TRBJ1-1; TRBD1 matches 12 bases. J lost 4 bases, V lost 4 bases, and 13 bases had no gene match. The CDR3 contains 18 residues. Germline V lookup: CDR1 SEHNR, CDR2 FQNEAQ (reference sequence). CDR3 coding DNA: TGTGCCAGCAGCTCCCGCCAGGGACAGGGGGCGAAGAGCACTGAAGCTTTCTTT. Its translation: CASSSRQGQGAKSTEAFF. Variable domain in full (rest from reference TRBV7-9 and TRBJ1-1): DTGVSQNPRHKITKRGQNVTFRCDPISEHNRLYWYRQTLGQGPEFLTYFQNEAQLEKSRLLSDRFSAERPKGSFSTLEIQRTEQGDSAMYLCASSSRQGQGAKSTEAFFGQGTRLTVV.

The sample holds a few counts of this clone. The gene calls are TRBV6-1 and TRBJ2-2; D gene unclear. The germline gives CDR1 MNHNS, CDR2 SASEGT. With 2 bases removed from V and 3 bases from J, the gap between germline ends came to 13 bases. The CDR3 totals 16 residues. The chain's CDR3 is CASSELPAYDTGELFF. The CDR3 nucleotides are TGTGCCAGCAGTGAATTGCCAGCGTACGACACCGGGGAGCTGTTTTTT.

The chain joins TRBV27 to TRBJ2-1, with 9 bases identical to TRBD1. Trimming removed 5 bases from V and 7 bases from J; junction bases left unmatched: 18. This CDR3 has 18 residues. Germline-derived CDR1 and CDR2 are MNHEY and SMNVEV (reference sequence). The CDR3 spells CASSRDRAISLGKNEQFF. The CDR3 region has the DNA TGTGCCAGCAGTAGGGACAGGGCTATTAGCCTAGGGAAAAATGAGCAGTTCTTC.

The CDR3 is CASSRSGESYEQYF. The CDR3, as DNA: TGTGCCAGCAGCCGATCCGGAGAGTCCTACGAGCAGTACTTC. The chain combines TRBV6-5 with TRBJ2-7, with D unresolved. Trimming left V 6 bases short and J 1 base short, with 13 bases between. Germline V gene data show CDR1 as MNHEY and CDR2 as SVGAGI. The CDR3 runs to 14 residues.

CDR3 nucleotides: TGTGCCAGCAGCTCACCGGGGGTAGATACGCAGTATTTT. This codes for CASSSPGVDTQYF. The gene calls are TRBV7-2 and TRBJ2-3; tentative D call: TRBD2 (6 bases). The germline V and J ends were trimmed by 4 bases and 5 bases, with 10 bases remaining between them. Germline V gene lookup returns CDR1 SGHTA and CDR2 FQGNSA. The CDR3 is 13 amino acids.

CDR3 region: CASGPLPQTQETQYF. The CDR3 nucleotides read TGTGCTAGTGGTCCCTTACCCCAAACACAAGAGACCCAGTACTTC. This chain links TRBV12-5 with TRBJ2-5; D unresolved. The CDR3 runs 15 residues. Trimming shortened V by 5 bases and J by 2 bases, and 15 bases separated the two germline ends. Germline V lookup: CDR1 LGHNT, CDR2 FRNRAP.

The chain employs TRBV27 and TRBJ1-1; D not resolved. Germline-derived CDR1 and CDR2 are MNHEY and SMNVEV (reference sequence). V was trimmed by 4 bases and J by 2 bases, leaving 11 bases between them. The CDR3 extends over 14 amino acids. The CDR3 here is CASSWVGSNTEAFF. CDR3 coding DNA: TGTGCCAGCAGTTGGGTCGGGTCTAACACTGAAGCTTTCTTT.

The rearrangement joins TRBV7-9 to TRBJ2-7, with a possible D match to TRBD2 (6 bases). Trimming took off 5 bases at V and 4 bases at J, with 12 bases between the two ends. The CDR3 is made up of 13 amino acids. Germline CDR1 reads SEHNR; CDR2 reads FQNEAQ (reference sequence). CDR3 protein: CASSPGEGYEQYF. The CDR3 DNA reads as TGTGCCAGCAGCCCGGGGGAAGGTTACGAGCAGTACTTC.

The V and J genes are TRBV6-5 and TRBJ1-2; 8 bases align to TRBD1. V was clipped by 0 bases and J by 1 base; unmatched bases: 1. There are 15 residues in the CDR3. Looked up from germline, CDR1 is MNHEY and CDR2 is SVGAGI. Here the CDR3 DNA reads TGTGCCAGCAGTTACTCCGGACAGGGTAACTATGGCTACACCTTC. Translating gives CASSYSGQGNYGYTF.

This clone has a handful of counts. V is TRBV6-1 and J is TRBJ1-3; D call uncertain. Per the germline V gene, CDR1 is MNHNS and CDR2 is SASEGT. The CDR3 is 15 amino acids. Trimming cost V 1 base and J 0 bases, with 7 bases left between them. The CDR3 DNA sequence: TGTGCCAGCAGTGAAGGTGCGGGCTCTGGAAACACCATATATTTT. Its protein is CASSEGAGSGNTIYF.

This chain joins TRBV3-1 (or the pseudogene TRBV3-2) and TRBJ2-7, with D tentatively TRBD1 (6 bases). There are 15 residues in the CDR3. V shed 6 bases and J shed 0 bases, with 15 bases lying between them. Per germline, CDR1 LGHDT and CDR2 YNNKEL (reference sequence). CDR3 DNA sequence: TGTGCCAGCAGGGAACAGGGTTGCTTCTCCTACGAGCAGTACTTC. Its protein is CASREQGCFSYEQYF.

CDR3 nucleotide sequence: TGTGCCAGCTCACCTTCCGAGGGGGACATTCAGTACTTC. Protein sequence: CASSPSEGDIQYF. The V gene is TRBV18, the J gene TRBJ2-4; weak D call: TRBD1 (6 bases). The CDR3 sequence is 13 residues long. Germline V gives CDR1 KGHSH, CDR2 LQKENI. The V and J ends lost 3 bases and 8 bases respectively, with 11 bases between them.

CDR3: CATFEGTSGRNNNEQFF. CDR3 DNA sequence: TGTGCCACCTTTGAGGGCACTAGCGGGAGGAACAACAATGAGCAGTTCTTC. V usage is TRBV24-1 and J usage is TRBJ2-1; 12 nucleotides match TRBD2. The trim removed 9 bases at V and 5 bases at J, leaving 13 bases unmatched. The germline CDR1 and CDR2 sequences are KGHDR and SFDVKD. This CDR3 is 17 amino acids long.

This chain links TRBV12-5 with TRBJ2-3, with 7 positions matching TRBD1. The CDR3 covers 15 residues. J was trimmed by 0 bases and V by 7 bases; bases with no gene match: 7. Germline CDR1 reads LGHNT; CDR2 reads FRNRAP. For the CDR3, the DNA is TGTGCTAGTGAGGAGGAACAGGGGAGCACAGATACGCAGTATTTT. This sequence encodes CASEEEQGSTDTQYF.

The chain links TRBV10-3 to TRBJ2-5, with a weak D call TRBD2 (5 bases). The V end lost 3 bases, the J end lost 5 bases, and 10 bases lay between the germline ends. The V gene's germline CDR1 is ENHRY and CDR2 SYGVKD. This CDR3 comprises 13 residues. DNA for the CDR3: TGTGCCATCAGTGAACGGGAAGGTGAGACCCAGTACTTC. This encodes CAISEREGETQYF.

The CDR3 is CASSPREGLDNEQFF. The CDR3 coding sequence is TGTGCCAGTAGTCCAAGGGAGGGTCTAGACAATGAGCAGTTCTTC. The gene calls are TRBV19 and TRBJ2-1, with 7 bases identical to TRBD2. V gave up 5 bases and J gave up 5 bases; unmatched junction bases: 9. This CDR3 region has 15 residues. Germline CDR1 LNHDA, CDR2 SQIVND (reference sequence).

This CDR3 reads CASRLYAGEGAYNEQFF. The CDR3 DNA follows: TGTGCCAGCAGACTATATGCGGGAGAAGGGGCCTACAATGAGCAGTTCTTC. The rearrangement links TRBV6-4 to TRBJ2-1; 7 bases line up with TRBD2. Germline CDR1 and CDR2: MRHNA and SNTAGT. The CDR3 runs 17 residues. Germline trimming cut 6 bases from V and 2 bases from J; bases unmatched to any gene: 13.

V usage is TRBV6-2 or TRBV6-3 and J usage is TRBJ1-5; D gene uncertain. CDR1 MNHEY and CDR2 SVGEGT come from the germline V gene. Trimming pared 2 bases from V and 5 bases from J, leaving 16 bases between. This CDR3 has 16 residues. CDR3 nucleotide sequence: TGTGCCAGCAGTTACAATCCGAGAACCGTGGATCAGCCCCAGCATTTT. Translating it yields CASSYNPRTVDQPQHF.